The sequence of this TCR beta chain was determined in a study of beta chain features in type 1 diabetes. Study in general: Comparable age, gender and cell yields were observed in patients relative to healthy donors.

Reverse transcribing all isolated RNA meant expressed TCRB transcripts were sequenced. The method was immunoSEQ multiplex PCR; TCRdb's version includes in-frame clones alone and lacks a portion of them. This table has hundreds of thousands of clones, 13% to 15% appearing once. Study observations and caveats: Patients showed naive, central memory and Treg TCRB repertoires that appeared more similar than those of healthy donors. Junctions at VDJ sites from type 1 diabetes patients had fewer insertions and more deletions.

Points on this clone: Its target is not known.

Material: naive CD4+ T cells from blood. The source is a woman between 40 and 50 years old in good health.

In DNA form, the CDR3 reads TGTGCCAGCAGCCCTCGTGGGGGCTACACCGGGGAGCTGTTTTTT. It yields the protein CASSPRGGYTGELFF. The chain couples TRBV7-9 to TRBJ2-2, with a weak D call TRBD1 (6 bases). Germline V gives CDR1 SEHNR, CDR2 FQNEAQ (reference sequence). The CDR3 is made up of 15 amino acids. The ends were cut back, 5 bases at V and 3 bases at J, with 13 bases in the middle.